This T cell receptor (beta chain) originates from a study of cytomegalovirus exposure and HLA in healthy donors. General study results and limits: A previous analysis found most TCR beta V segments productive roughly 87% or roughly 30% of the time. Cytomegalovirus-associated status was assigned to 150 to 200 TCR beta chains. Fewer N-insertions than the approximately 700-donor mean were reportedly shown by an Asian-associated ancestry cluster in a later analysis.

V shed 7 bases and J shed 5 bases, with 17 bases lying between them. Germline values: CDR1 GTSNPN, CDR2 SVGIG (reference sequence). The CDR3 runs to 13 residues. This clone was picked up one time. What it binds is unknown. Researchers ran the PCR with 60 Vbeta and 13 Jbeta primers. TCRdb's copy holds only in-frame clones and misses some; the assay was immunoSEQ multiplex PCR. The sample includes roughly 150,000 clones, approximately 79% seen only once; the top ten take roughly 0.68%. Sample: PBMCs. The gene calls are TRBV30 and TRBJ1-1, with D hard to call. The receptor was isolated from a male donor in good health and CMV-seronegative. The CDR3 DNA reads TGTGCCTCACACTTCCGGCGAGGGACTGAAGCTTTCTTT. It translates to CASHFRRGTEAFF.